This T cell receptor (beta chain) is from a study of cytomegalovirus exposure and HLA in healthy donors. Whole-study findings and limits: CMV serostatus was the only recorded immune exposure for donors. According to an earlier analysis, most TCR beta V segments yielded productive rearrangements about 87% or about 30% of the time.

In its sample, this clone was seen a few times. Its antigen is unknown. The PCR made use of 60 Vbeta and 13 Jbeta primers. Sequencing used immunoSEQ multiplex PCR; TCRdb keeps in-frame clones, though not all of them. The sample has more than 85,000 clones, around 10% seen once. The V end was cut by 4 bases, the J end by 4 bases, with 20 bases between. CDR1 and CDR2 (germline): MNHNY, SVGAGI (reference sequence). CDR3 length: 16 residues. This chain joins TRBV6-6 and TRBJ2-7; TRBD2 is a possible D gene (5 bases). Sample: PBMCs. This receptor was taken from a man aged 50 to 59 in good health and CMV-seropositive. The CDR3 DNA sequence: TGTGCCAGCAGTTTTTTTGGGGAGTCACTGGCGTACGAGCAGTACTTC. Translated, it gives CASSFFGESLAYEQYF.